Below, 2 T cell receptor beta chains from the same sample are listed, as sequenced in a study of a mutant IDH1 vaccine in newly diagnosed glioma. No antigen is known for these receptors. Time point defined: week 35, safety follow-up. Doses comprised 300 ug of mutant IDH1 20-mer peptide each, plus topical imiquimod. Data came from immunoSEQ multiplex PCR; TCRdb stores just in-frame clones and leaves some out. Of some 54,000 clones listed, 80% to 85% were seen once; the top ten hold roughly 4%. Sequencing used PBMCs, obtained from a glioma patient whose treatment included an IDH1 peptide vaccine. These receptors were obtained from a woman under 30 with glioma.

The rearrangement uses TRBV9 and TRBJ1-2, with D unresolved. Germline loops: CDR1 SGDLS, CDR2 YYNGEE. CDR3 length: 16 amino acids. V was shortened by 0 bases and J by 6 bases, with 18 bases between the two germline ends. The CDR3 DNA reads as TGTGCCAGCAGCGTAGAGGGTGTGTGGCAGTTAAATGGCTACACCTTC. It codes for CASSVEGVWQLNGYTF.

This chain connects TRBV5-1 to TRBJ2-1; 12 bases fit TRBD2. Germline V gene data show CDR1 as SGHRS and CDR2 as YFSETQ. Germline trimming cut 4 bases from V and 9 bases from J; bases unmatched to any gene: 8. This CDR3 is built from 15 residues. The CDR3 bases are TGCGCCAGCAGCCTAGGACTAGCGGGATCAAGTGAGCAGTTCTTC. Protein product: CASSLGLAGSSEQFF.